The 2 T cell receptor beta chains below were found in one sample sequenced in a study of glioma-infiltrating T cells. Using RNA template, CDR3s of TCR alpha and beta were amplified with iRepertoire arm-PCR. TCRdb re-analysed the multiplex PCR reads in MiXCR, keeping a single row per CDR3 protein. Of 9,500 to 12,000 distinct CDR3 sequences listed, approximately 57% are singletons. Sequenced sample: glioma tissue, nonneoplastic brain tissue, or PBMCs (not recorded which). These receptors all stem from a human donor with low-grade glioma or glioblastoma, undergoing nonglioma brain surgery, or in good health (not recorded which).

Sample share makes this clonotype medium-sized. The V gene is TRBV20-1, the J gene TRBJ2-3, with D unresolved. With 0 bases removed from V and 2 bases from J, the gap between germline ends came to 6 bases. The CDR3 covers 13 residues. Germline V lookup: CDR1 DFQATT, CDR2 SNEGSKA (reference sequence). The CDR3 nucleotides read TGCAGTGCTAGAGAGAGCCCCACAGATACGCAGTATTTT. Its translation is CSARESPTDTQYF.

This clonotype was seen only a few times. A clone one base away is much larger, so this may be a read error. The chain couples TRBV30 to TRBJ2-3; TRBD2 matches at 10 bases. The CDR3 consists of 14 residues. V dropped 6 bases and J dropped 3; count of bases not matched to a gene: 6. Looked up from germline, CDR1 is GTSNPN and CDR2 is SVGIG (reference sequence). The CDR3 DNA reads TGTGCCTGTAACCCGGGACTAGCGACAGATACGCAGTATTTT. It translates to CACNPGLATDTQYF.